The sample holds many counts of the clone carrying this T cell receptor beta chain. Its target is not known. TCRdb used MiXCR to reprocess the RT-PCR reads, holding one entry per CDR3 protein. The top ten clones hold 7.6% of a sample with roughly 630,000 distinct CDR3 sequences, approximately 15% of them seen once. Between the trimmed V and J ends, which lost 6 bases and 8 bases, there was a span of 15 bases. This CDR3 is 13 amino acids long. This sample stems from a study of response to subunit inactivated influenza vaccine. Overall study results and limits: Seasonal influenza vaccination, on each occasion, was suggested by the authors to recruit few new T cells.

This rearrangement joins TRBV12-3 or TRBV12-4 to TRBJ2-3, with D perhaps matching TRBD1 (5 bases). This specimen was PBMCs from blood, taken around 15 days before vaccination. The receptor was isolated from a man aged 45 to 65 who received an inactivated influenza vaccine. The CDR3 region is CASSTSPRGTQYF. The CDR3 coding sequence is TGTGCCAGCAGCACTTCACCTAGGGGTACGCAGTATTTT.